This paragraph covers one TCR beta chain sequence. In the study's own analysis: Estimation of nucleated cell counts relied on the amplification of reference gene primers. The table came from immunoSEQ multiplex PCR; TCRdb's copy has only in-frame clones and leaves some out. That table is the source of V, J and clone size, and D and trimming were worked out from the DNA. The sample has approximately 300,000 clones; 90% to 95% are singletons. V was cut by 8 bases and J by 4 bases, with 12 bases left in between. The V gene's germline CDR1 is SNHLY and CDR2 FYNNEI. The CDR3 spans 13 residues. The data were obtained in a study of blood T cell repertoires in COVID-19. Study at large: Donors in the United States, Italy and Spain gave samples during acute or convalescent COVID-19.

The chain couples TRBV2 to TRBJ2-1, with a possible D match to TRBD1 (6 bases). Sequenced sample: PBMCs or T cells enriched from blood (not recorded which). This TCR was sampled from a woman aged 25 to 39 who had been exposed to COVID-19. The CDR3 DNA reads as TGTGCCAGCTTCAGGGGAGCTTACAATGAGCAGTTCTTC. Protein product: CASFRGAYNEQFF.